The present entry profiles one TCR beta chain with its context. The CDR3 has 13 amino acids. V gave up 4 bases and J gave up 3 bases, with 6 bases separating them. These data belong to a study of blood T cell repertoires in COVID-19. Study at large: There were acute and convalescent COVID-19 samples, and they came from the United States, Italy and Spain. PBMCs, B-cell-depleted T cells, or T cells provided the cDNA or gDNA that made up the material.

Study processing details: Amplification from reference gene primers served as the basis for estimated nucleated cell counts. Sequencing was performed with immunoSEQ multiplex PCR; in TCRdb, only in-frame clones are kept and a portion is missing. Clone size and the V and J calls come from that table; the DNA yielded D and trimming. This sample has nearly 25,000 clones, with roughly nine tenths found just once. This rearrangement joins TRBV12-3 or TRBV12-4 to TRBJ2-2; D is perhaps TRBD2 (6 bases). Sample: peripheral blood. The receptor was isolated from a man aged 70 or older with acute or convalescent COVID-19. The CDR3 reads CASSWGDTGELFF. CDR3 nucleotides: TGTGCCAGCAGTTGGGGGGACACCGGGGAGCTGTTTTTT.